The 22 T cell receptor beta chains below come from one sample, sequenced in a study of T cell responses to AZD1222 COVID-19 vaccine. TCRdb's copy holds only in-frame clones and misses some; the assay was immunoSEQ multiplex PCR. Here the sample spans some 130,000 clones, approximately 91% being singletons. The sample in question was peripheral blood, obtained 28 days after the second AZD1222 dose. These receptors were obtained from an adult who received the AZD1222 COVID-19 vaccine.

This clone appeared a few times. The rearrangement joins TRBV4-1 to TRBJ2-2; TRBD2 matches 16 bases. This CDR3 comprises 18 residues. The germline gives CDR1 MGHRA, CDR2 YSYEKL. Germline trimming cut 4 bases from V and 4 bases from J; bases unmatched to any gene: 6. The CDR3 protein is CASSRYGTSGRGTGELFF. In nucleotides, the CDR3 is TGCGCCAGCAGCCGATACGGGACTAGCGGGAGGGGCACCGGGGAGCTGTTTTTT.

V is TRBV9 and J is TRBJ1-1; D might be TRBD1 (6 bases). V lost 2 bases, J lost 4 bases, and 9 bases lay in between. The CDR3 runs 13 residues. CDR1 is SGDLS and CDR2 is YYNGEE in the germline V gene. Written as DNA, the CDR3 is TGTGCCAGCAGCGTTACAGGGCCCACTGAAGCTTTCTTT. It is translated as CASSVTGPTEAFF.

The V gene is TRBV5-1, the J gene TRBJ1-1, with D perhaps matching TRBD1 (5 bases). Germline values: CDR1 SGHRS, CDR2 YFSETQ. The CDR3 is made up of 15 amino acids. The germline V and J ends were trimmed by 0 bases and 5 bases, with 14 bases remaining between them. The chain's CDR3 is CASSLGVGLVTEAFF. CDR3 in DNA: TGCGCCAGCAGCTTGGGAGTGGGGCTGGTTACTGAAGCTTTCTTT. Complete variable domain (other parts from reference TRBV5-1 and TRBJ1-1): KAGVTQTPRYLIKTRGQQVTLSCSPISGHRSVSWYQQTPGQGLQFLFEYFSETQRNKGNFPGRFSGRQFSNSRSEMNVSTLELGDSALYLCASSLGVGLVTEAFFGQGTRLTVV.

This clone was seen a handful of times. The chain employs TRBV6-5 and TRBJ1-4; 9 bases are a match to TRBD1. Germline-derived CDR1 and CDR2 are MNHEY and SVGAGI. Trimming removed 4 bases from V and 8 bases from J; junction bases left unmatched: 8. The CDR3 is 15 residues long. DNA of the CDR3: TGTGCCAGCAGTTTAAGAGGGACAGGGCGCGAAAAACTGTTTTTT. Residues: CASSLRGTGREKLFF.

V gene TRBV19 combines with J gene TRBJ2-5; D gene unclear. The CDR3 loop spans 14 amino acids. Per the germline V gene, CDR1 is LNHDA and CDR2 is SQIVND (reference sequence). V was clipped by 2 bases and J by 5 bases, with 12 bases between them. In DNA, the CDR3 is TGTGCCAGTAGTATATTGGGGATAGGGGAGACCCAGTACTTC. Translation: CASSILGIGETQYF.

Notes on this clone: The identical CDR3 is also encoded by other nucleotide sequences in the sample. The chain is built from TRBV6-1 and TRBJ2-1; 7 bases map to TRBD2. CDR3 length equals 13 residues. Germline trimming cut 2 bases from V and 9 bases from J; bases unmatched to any gene: 4. Germline lookup yields CDR1 MNHNS and CDR2 SASEGT. DNA of the CDR3: TGTGCCAGCAGTGAACTGGCTAGCGGTGAGCAGTTCTTC. Its protein product is CASSELASGEQFF.

This clone was observed a single time. V is TRBV11-2 and J is TRBJ2-1; 7 positions match TRBD2. Per the germline V gene, CDR1 is SGHAT and CDR2 is FQNNGV. V lost 4 bases, J lost 1 base, and 13 bases stayed unmatched. This CDR3 contains 18 residues. The CDR3 sequence is CASSSLLGGSSSYNEQFF. CDR3 nucleotides: TGTGCCAGCAGCTCCCTTCTCGGCGGGAGTAGTTCCTACAATGAGCAGTTCTTC.

This rearrangement joins TRBV6-5 to TRBJ1-2; D is unresolved. The germline V gene has CDR1 MNHEY and CDR2 SVGAGI. V lost 6 bases and J 8 bases, leaving 19 bases between the germline ends. The CDR3 sequence is 14 residues long. CDR3 sequence (DNA): TGTGCCAGCAGAGCCACGAGCGTGTTGGGAGGCTACACCTTC. Protein product: CASRATSVLGGYTF.

The chain has TRBV5-1 and TRBJ1-5; TRBD1 aligns across 9 bases. V lost 4 bases to trimming and J lost 3 bases; unmatched junction nucleotides: 5. Germline lookup yields CDR1 SGHRS and CDR2 YFSETQ. The CDR3 loop spans 15 amino acids. The CDR3 reads CASSPGTGNNQPQHF. In DNA, the CDR3 is TGCGCCAGCAGCCCGGGGACAGGGAACAATCAGCCCCAGCATTTT.

The chain has TRBV15 and TRBJ2-2, with 10 positions matching TRBD2. With 4 bases clipped from V and 5 bases from J, the junction kept 7 bases outside the gene matches. The CDR3 is 16 amino acids. The germline CDR1 and CDR2 sequences are LNHNV and YYDKDF (reference sequence). The CDR3 nucleotides read TGTGCCACCAGCACCCACCTAGCGGGAGATACCGGGGAGCTGTTTTTT. Translated, it gives CATSTHLAGDTGELFF.

About this clone itself: The same CDR3 also results from other DNA sequences found in this sample. V is TRBV28 and J is TRBJ1-3; no clear D gene. The germline CDR1 and CDR2 sequences are MDHEN and SYDVKM. The CDR3 loop spans 14 amino acids. Trimming removed 3 bases at V and 0 bases at J, with 6 bases between. Here the CDR3 DNA reads TGTGCCAGCAGTTTCGGATCCTCTGGAAACACCATATATTTT. Its translation is CASSFGSSGNTIYF.

This chain connects TRBV30 to TRBJ1-5, with D perhaps TRBD1 (6 bases). The CDR3 is made up of 12 amino acids. Per the germline V gene, CDR1 is GTSNPN and CDR2 is SVGIG (reference sequence). V lost 3 bases, J lost 7 bases, and 10 bases lay in between. The CDR3 DNA is TGTGCCTGGAGCGGGGGGGGCCAGCCCCAGCATTTT. Its protein is CAWSGGGQPQHF.

The chain has TRBV2 and TRBJ2-5; the D gene is possibly TRBD2 (5 bases). V was clipped by 7 bases and J by 2 bases, with 14 bases between them. The V gene's germline CDR1 is SNHLY and CDR2 FYNNEI. CDR3 length equals 14 residues. In nucleotides, the CDR3 is TGTGCCAGCACCCTAAGGACGGGGCAAGAGACCCAGTACTTC. Amino acid sequence: CASTLRTGQETQYF.

The chain has TRBV12-3 or TRBV12-4 and TRBJ2-7; D is undetermined. This CDR3 has 13 amino acids. Trimming left V 0 bases short and J 6 bases short, with 9 bases between. CDR3 amino acids: CASSLAGYGEQYF. DNA of the CDR3: TGTGCCAGCAGTTTAGCAGGGTATGGCGAGCAGTACTTC.

This sequence joins TRBV3-1 (or the pseudogene TRBV3-2) and TRBJ2-6; TRBD2 matches 7 bases. Germline trimming cut 6 bases from V and 0 bases from J; bases unmatched to any gene: 5. The CDR3 extends over 16 amino acids. Germline assignment: CDR1 LGHDT and CDR2 YNNKEL (reference sequence). CDR3 loop: CASSPGLSSGANVLTF. Here the CDR3 DNA reads TGTGCCAGCAGTCCGGGACTAAGCTCTGGGGCCAACGTCCTGACTTTC.

This chain connects TRBV10-2 to TRBJ1-5; tentatively, D is TRBD1 (5 bases). The V end was cut by 5 bases, the J end by 2 bases, with 10 bases between. Looked up from germline, CDR1 is WSHSY and CDR2 is SAAADI. The CDR3 runs 14 residues. The CDR3, as DNA: TGCGCCAGCAGTCTCGGGGCGGGCAATCAGCCCCAGCATTTT. This encodes CASSLGAGNQPQHF.

The gene calls are TRBV6-5 and TRBJ2-7; TRBD1 agrees at 8 bases. Germline trimming cut 3 bases from V and 7 bases from J; bases unmatched to any gene: 11. This CDR3 comprises 15 residues. Germline V gene sequence: CDR1 MNHEY, CDR2 SVGAGI. The CDR3 DNA reads as TGTGCCAGCAGTTATTTCGGACAGGGTAGTGAGGAGCAGTACTTC. It is translated as CASSYFGQGSEEQYF.

The chain couples TRBV19 to TRBJ2-3; D gene unclear. Trimming cost V 6 bases and J 2 bases, with 12 bases left between them. The V gene's germline CDR1 is LNHDA and CDR2 SQIVND (reference sequence). The length of the CDR3 is 14 residues. The CDR3 nucleotides are TGTGCCAGTAGGTTAACAGAGTACACAGATACGCAGTATTTT. Translated, it gives CASRLTEYTDTQYF.

The rearrangement links TRBV11-2 to TRBJ2-1; D ambiguous. V lost 1 base and J lost 8, with 12 bases in between. This CDR3 spans 14 amino acids. Per germline, CDR1 SGHAT and CDR2 FQNNGV. DNA for the CDR3: TGTGCCAGCAGCTTAGGTTCTACCCGAGATGAGCAGTTCTTC. This encodes CASSLGSTRDEQFF.

The V gene is TRBV5-6, the J gene TRBJ1-5; no firm D call. CDR1 is SGHDT and CDR2 is YYEEEE in the germline V gene. The CDR3 is 14 amino acids. Trimming pared 0 bases from V and 3 bases from J, leaving 7 bases between. The CDR3 spells CASSLGAANQPQHF. The CDR3 DNA follows: TGTGCCAGCAGCTTGGGAGCCGCCAATCAGCCCCAGCATTTT. Variable domain in full (rest from reference TRBV5-6 and TRBJ1-5): DAGVTQSPTHLIKTRGQQVTLRCSPKSGHDTVSWYQQALGQGPQFIFQYYEEEERQRGNFPDRFSGHQFPNYSSELNVNALLLGDSALYLCASSLGAANQPQHFGDGTRLSIL.

V and J are TRBV7-9 and TRBJ1-4, with D hard to call. The CDR3 consists of 14 residues. Germline assignment: CDR1 SEHNR and CDR2 FQNEAQ (reference sequence). The V end was cut by 5 bases, the J end by 0 bases, with 7 bases between. DNA of the CDR3: TGTGCCAGCAGCGTACTTGCAACTAATGAAAAACTGTTTTTT. Amino acids: CASSVLATNEKLFF.

This clone occurred once. The chain carries TRBV4-2 and TRBJ1-1, with TRBD1 identical over 9 bases. V trimming: 4 bases; J trimming: 1 base; junction bases outside the gene matches: 7. This CDR3 has 16 amino acids. The V gene's germline CDR1 is LGHNA and CDR2 YNFKEQ. CDR3 residues: CASSPGTGRANTEAFF. The CDR3 nucleotides are TGTGCCAGCAGCCCTGGGACAGGGAGGGCGAACACTGAAGCTTTCTTT.